The TCR beta chain described here comes from a study of neoadjuvant anti-PD-1 for oral cavity cancer. Whole-study context: Before surgery, most patients got three to four biweekly 3 mg/kg nivolumab doses. Study-wide results and caveats: Only a few patients per response group were TCR-analyzed; validation needed.

The repertoire was sequenced with immunoSEQ multiplex PCR; TCRdb's copy has only in-frame clones and lacks some. The sample yields 50,000 to 65,000 clones, 79% seen once. CDR1 and CDR2 from the germline V gene are GTSNPN and SVGIG (reference sequence). Unmatched junction bases numbered 3, after V lost 4 bases and J lost 2 bases. The CDR3 is 13 amino acids. This clone was found a few times. Its antigen is as yet unknown. This material consisted of PBMCs, taken before nivolumab (anti-PD-1) treatment. This clonotype was obtained from a person between 40 and 85 years old with oral cavity squamous cell carcinoma. The gene calls are TRBV30 and TRBJ2-5; 8 nucleotides align to TRBD2. The CDR3 bases are TGTGCCTGGAAGGTAGCGGGACAAGAGACCCAGTACTTC. It specifies CAWKVAGQETQYF. Looking up the rest from reference TRBV30 and TRBJ2-5 gives the full variable domain: SQTIHQWPATLVQPVGSPLSLECTVEGTSNPNLYWYRQAAGRGLQLLFYSVGIGQISSEVPQNLSASRPQDRQFILSSKKLLLSDSGFYLCAWKVAGQETQYFGPGTRLLVL.